The 10 T cell receptor beta chains in this list originate from one sample, sequenced in a study of blood T cell repertoires in COVID-19. TCRdb keeps only in-frame clones here, not all; method: immunoSEQ multiplex PCR. The sample has some 120,000 clones, approximately 82% seen once. Material: peripheral blood. These receptors were obtained from a man between 65 and 79 years old with active or convalescent COVID-19.

The rearrangement uses TRBV10-3 and TRBJ2-2; 8 bases map to TRBD1. Germline lookup yields CDR1 ENHRY and CDR2 SYGVKD. V was clipped by 4 bases and J by 0 bases; unmatched bases: 4. The CDR3 totals 16 residues. In DNA form, the CDR3 reads TGTGCCATCAGTGCCTCAGGGGGCTCGAACACCGGGGAGCTGTTTTTT. Its protein is CAISASGGSNTGELFF.

The J gene is TRBJ2-2, the V gene TRBV9; weak D call: TRBD2 (7 bases). CDR3 length equals 16 residues. Germline assignment: CDR1 SGDLS and CDR2 YYNGEE. Trimming pared 4 bases from V and 5 bases from J, leaving 18 bases between. The CDR3 loop is CASSPAGGPMTGELFF. For the CDR3, the DNA is TGTGCCAGCAGCCCGGCCGGGGGGCCGATGACCGGGGAGCTGTTTTTT.

The chain uses TRBV3-1 (or the pseudogene TRBV3-2) and TRBJ2-7, with D perhaps TRBD2 (5 bases). CDR1 is LGHDT, CDR2 YNNKEL, per germline (reference sequence). This CDR3 region has 15 residues. The V and J ends lost 1 base and 2 bases respectively, with 12 bases between them. The CDR3 is CASSQVLDSAYEQYF. Here the CDR3 DNA reads TGTGCCAGCAGCCAAGTTCTGGACTCGGCCTACGAGCAGTACTTC.

The chain is built from TRBV3-1 (or the pseudogene TRBV3-2) and TRBJ1-2; D possibly corresponds to TRBD1 (5 bases). The CDR3 loop spans 15 amino acids. Trimming took 3 bases from V and 3 from J, leaving 14 bases between them. Germline V gene data show CDR1 as LGHDT and CDR2 as YNNKEL (reference sequence). In nucleotides, the CDR3 is TGTGCCAGCAGCCAGCAGACGGGGGATCACTATGGCTACACCTTC. Encoded protein: CASSQQTGDHYGYTF.

The V gene is TRBV19, the J gene TRBJ2-1; TRBD2 matches 11 bases. Germline assignment: CDR1 LNHDA and CDR2 SQIVND (reference sequence). After removal of 9 bases from V and 4 bases from J, the junction contained 5 bases not matched to a gene. This CDR3 comprises 14 residues. The CDR3 coding sequence is TGTGCCAGCACTAGCGGGGGCCCATACAATGAGCAGTTCTTC. Protein sequence: CASTSGGPYNEQFF.

CDR3 sequence: CASSVQGSLKNIQYF. In DNA, the CDR3 is TGTGCCAGCAGCGTACAAGGGAGCCTTAAAAACATTCAGTACTTC. This sequence joins TRBV9 and TRBJ2-4; tentatively, D is TRBD2 (5 bases). The V end was cut by 1 base, the J end by 4 bases, with 12 bases between. Germline loops: CDR1 SGDLS, CDR2 YYNGEE. This CDR3 has 15 residues.

The V gene is TRBV6-1, the J gene TRBJ1-2; TRBD1 is a possible D gene (5 bases). This CDR3 comprises 14 residues. V lost 0 bases, J lost 3 bases, and 8 bases lay in between. CDR1 is MNHNS and CDR2 is SASEGT in the germline V gene. The CDR3 loop is CASSEAQGDYGYTF. The CDR3 DNA follows: TGTGCCAGCAGTGAAGCGCAGGGTGACTATGGCTACACCTTC.

The chain combines TRBV29-1 with TRBJ1-1; D is undetermined. The germline V and J ends were trimmed by 5 bases and 4 bases, with 11 bases remaining between them. This CDR3 is 12 amino acids long. Per germline, CDR1 SQVTM and CDR2 ANQGSEA. CDR3 amino acids: CSVTDRGTEAFF. CDR3 coding DNA: TGCAGCGTTACTGATCGGGGCACTGAAGCTTTCTTT.

The chain has TRBV10-3 and TRBJ1-1; 11 bases map to TRBD1. The CDR3 totals 16 residues. CDR1 is ENHRY and CDR2 is SYGVKD in the germline V gene. With V trimmed by 6 bases and J by 0 bases, 6 bases remained unmatched. The CDR3: CAISSGTGGMNTEAFF. The CDR3 DNA reads TGTGCCATCAGCTCCGGGACAGGGGGAATGAACACTGAAGCTTTCTTT.

V and J are TRBV3-1 (or the pseudogene TRBV3-2) and TRBJ2-2, with D possibly TRBD2 on 5 matching bases. Germline CDR1 and CDR2: LGHDT and YNNKEL (reference sequence). The CDR3 has 15 residues. V lost 1 base to trimming and J lost 7 bases, with 13 bases between them. The CDR3, as DNA: TGTGCCAGCAGCCAAGCCCCTACTAGAGTCGGGGAGCTGTTTTTT. Residues: CASSQAPTRVGELFF.